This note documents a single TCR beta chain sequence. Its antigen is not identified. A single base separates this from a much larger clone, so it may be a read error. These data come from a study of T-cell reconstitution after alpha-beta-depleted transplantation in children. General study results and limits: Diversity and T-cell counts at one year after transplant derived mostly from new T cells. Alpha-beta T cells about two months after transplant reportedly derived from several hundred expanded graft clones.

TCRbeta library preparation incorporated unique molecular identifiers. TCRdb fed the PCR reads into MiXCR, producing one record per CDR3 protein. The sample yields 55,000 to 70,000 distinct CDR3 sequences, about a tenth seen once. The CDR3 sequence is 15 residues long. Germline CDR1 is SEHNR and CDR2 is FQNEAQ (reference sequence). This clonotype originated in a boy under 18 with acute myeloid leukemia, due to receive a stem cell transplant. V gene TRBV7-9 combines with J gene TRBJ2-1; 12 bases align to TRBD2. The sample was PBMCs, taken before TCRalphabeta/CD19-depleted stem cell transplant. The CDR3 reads CASTLAGGGYNEHFF. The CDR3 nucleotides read TGTGCCAGCACCCTAGCGGGGGGGGGTTACAATGAGCATTTCTTC.